This T cell receptor beta chain originates from a study of blood T cell repertoires in COVID-19. Whole-study context: In each case, the material was cDNA or gDNA derived from T cells, B-cell-depleted T cells, or PBMCs.

This clone was counted only a few times. Using immunoSEQ multiplex PCR, the repertoire was profiled, and TCRdb retains in-frame clones only, with some absent. Of some 100,000 clones in the sample, about 80% were seen once. The TCR comes from a woman in her seventies with acute or convalescent COVID-19. Sequenced: peripheral blood.

The CDR3 nucleotides read TGTGCCAGTAGGATCGGACAGGGGACTTGGGATAGCAATCAGCCCCAGCATTTT. It codes for CASRIGQGTWDSNQPQHF. The chain couples TRBV19 to TRBJ1-5; 9 bases line up with TRBD1. J gave up 0 bases and V 6 bases, and 12 bases lay outside the gene matches. The CDR3 has 18 residues. The germline V gene has CDR1 LNHDA and CDR2 SQIVND (reference sequence).